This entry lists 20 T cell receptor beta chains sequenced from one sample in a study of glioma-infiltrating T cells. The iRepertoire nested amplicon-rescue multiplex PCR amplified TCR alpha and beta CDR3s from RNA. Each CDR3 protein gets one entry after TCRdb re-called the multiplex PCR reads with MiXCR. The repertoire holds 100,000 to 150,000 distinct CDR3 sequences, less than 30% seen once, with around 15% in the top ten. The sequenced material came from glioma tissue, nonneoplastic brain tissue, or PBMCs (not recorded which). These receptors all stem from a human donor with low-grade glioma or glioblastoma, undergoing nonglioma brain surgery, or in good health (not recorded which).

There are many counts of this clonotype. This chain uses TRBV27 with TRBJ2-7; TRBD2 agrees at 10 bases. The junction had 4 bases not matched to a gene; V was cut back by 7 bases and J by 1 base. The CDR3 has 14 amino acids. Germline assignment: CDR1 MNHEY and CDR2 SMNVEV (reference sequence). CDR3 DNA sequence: TGTGCCAGCAAGCCGGGACTAGCGTCCTACGAGCAGTACTTC. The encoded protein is CASKPGLASYEQYF.

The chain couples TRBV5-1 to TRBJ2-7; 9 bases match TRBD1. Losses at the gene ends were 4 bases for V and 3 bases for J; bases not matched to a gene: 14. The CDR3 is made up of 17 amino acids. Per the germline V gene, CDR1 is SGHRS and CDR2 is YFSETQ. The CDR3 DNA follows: TGCGCCAGCAGCCGGGACAGGGCAGTCGTAGGGGTCTACGAGCAGTACTTC. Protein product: CASSRDRAVVGVYEQYF.

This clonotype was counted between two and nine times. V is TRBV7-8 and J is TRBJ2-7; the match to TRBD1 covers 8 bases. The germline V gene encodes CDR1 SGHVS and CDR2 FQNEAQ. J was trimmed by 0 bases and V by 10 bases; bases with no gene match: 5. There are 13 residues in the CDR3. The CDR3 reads CATTTGGSYEQYF. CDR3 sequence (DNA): TGTGCCACTACAACAGGGGGCTCCTACGAGCAGTACTTC.

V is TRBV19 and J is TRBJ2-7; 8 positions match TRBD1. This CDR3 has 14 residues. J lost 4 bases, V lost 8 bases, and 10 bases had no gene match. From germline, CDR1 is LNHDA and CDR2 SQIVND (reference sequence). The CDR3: CASSPGTGVYEQYF. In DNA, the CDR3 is TGTGCCAGTTCCCCCGGGACAGGCGTTTACGAGCAGTACTTC.

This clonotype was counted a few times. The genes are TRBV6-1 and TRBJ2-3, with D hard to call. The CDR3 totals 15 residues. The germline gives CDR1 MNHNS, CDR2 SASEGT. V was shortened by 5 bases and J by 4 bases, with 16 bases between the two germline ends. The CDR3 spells CASSFTKLGADTQYF. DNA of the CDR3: TGTGCCAGCAGTTTTACTAAACTTGGTGCAGATACGCAGTATTTT.

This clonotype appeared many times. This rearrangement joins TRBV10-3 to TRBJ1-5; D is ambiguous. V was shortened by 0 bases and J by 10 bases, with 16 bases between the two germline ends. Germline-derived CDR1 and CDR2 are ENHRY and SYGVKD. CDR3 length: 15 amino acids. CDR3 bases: TGTGCCATCAGTGAGTCGTTACCCCTTAGAACTCCCCAGCATTTT. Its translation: CAISESLPLRTPQHF.

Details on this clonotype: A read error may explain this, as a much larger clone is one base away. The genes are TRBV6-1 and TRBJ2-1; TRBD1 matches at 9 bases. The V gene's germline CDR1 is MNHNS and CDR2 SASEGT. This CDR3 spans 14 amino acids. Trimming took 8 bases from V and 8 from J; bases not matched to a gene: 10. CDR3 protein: CASHKDRGIDEQFF. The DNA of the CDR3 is TGTGCCAGCCACAAGGACAGGGGAATCGATGAGCAGTTCTTC.

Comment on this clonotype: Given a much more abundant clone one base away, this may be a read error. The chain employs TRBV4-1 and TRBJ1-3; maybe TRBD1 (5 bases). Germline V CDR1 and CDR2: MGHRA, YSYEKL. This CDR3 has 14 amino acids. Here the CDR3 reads CAGSQGGEGNTIYF. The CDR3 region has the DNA TGCGCCGGCAGCCAAGGAGGGGAGGGAAACACCATATATTTT.

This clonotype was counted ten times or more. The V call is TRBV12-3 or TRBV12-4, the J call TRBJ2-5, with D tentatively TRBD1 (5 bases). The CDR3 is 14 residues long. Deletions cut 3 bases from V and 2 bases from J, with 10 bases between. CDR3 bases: TGTGCCAGCAGTTTCCCATCAGGGCAAGAGACCCAGTACTTC. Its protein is CASSFPSGQETQYF.

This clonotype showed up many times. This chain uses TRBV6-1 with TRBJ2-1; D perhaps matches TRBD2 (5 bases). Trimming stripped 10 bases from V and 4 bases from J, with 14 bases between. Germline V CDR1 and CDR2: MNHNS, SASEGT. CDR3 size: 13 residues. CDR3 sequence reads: CATKPTTYNEQFF. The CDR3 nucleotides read TGTGCCACCAAACCGACTACTTACAATGAGCAGTTCTTC.

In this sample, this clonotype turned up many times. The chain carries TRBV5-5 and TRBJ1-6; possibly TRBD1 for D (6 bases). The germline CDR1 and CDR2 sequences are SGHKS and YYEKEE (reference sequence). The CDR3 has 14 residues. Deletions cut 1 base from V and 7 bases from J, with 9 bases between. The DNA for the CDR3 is TGTGCCAGCAGCTTGCAGGGGCAGAATTCACCCCTCCACTTT. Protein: CASSLQGQNSPLHF.

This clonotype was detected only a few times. The CDR3 nucleotides read TGTGCCAGTAGTATGGACACTAACAATGAGCAGTTCTTC. Translated: CASSMDTNNEQFF. This chain joins TRBV19 and TRBJ2-1; a possible D gene is TRBD1 (5 bases). V was pared by 3 bases and J by 5 bases, with 8 bases between. This CDR3 contains 13 residues. Germline V CDR1 and CDR2: LNHDA, SQIVND (reference sequence).

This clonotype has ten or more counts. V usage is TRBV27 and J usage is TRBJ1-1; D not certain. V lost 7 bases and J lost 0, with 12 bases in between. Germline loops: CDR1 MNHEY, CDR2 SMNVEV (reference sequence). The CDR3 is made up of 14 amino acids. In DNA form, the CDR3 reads TGTGCCAGCAAGAAAGAGGGCCTGAACACTGAAGCTTTCTTT. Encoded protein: CASKKEGLNTEAFF.

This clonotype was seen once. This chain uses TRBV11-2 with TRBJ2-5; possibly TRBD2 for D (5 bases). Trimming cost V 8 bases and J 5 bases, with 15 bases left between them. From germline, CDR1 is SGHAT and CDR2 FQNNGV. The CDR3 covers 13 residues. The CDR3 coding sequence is TGTGCCAGCGGCATAAGTAGCGCCGAGACCCAGTACTTC. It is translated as CASGISSAETQYF.

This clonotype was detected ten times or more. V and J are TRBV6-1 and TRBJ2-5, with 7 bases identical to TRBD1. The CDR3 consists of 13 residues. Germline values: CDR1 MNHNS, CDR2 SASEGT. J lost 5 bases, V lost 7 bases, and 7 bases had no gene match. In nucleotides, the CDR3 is TGTGCCAGCACCAAGACAGGGATGGAGACCCAGTACTTC. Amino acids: CASTKTGMETQYF.

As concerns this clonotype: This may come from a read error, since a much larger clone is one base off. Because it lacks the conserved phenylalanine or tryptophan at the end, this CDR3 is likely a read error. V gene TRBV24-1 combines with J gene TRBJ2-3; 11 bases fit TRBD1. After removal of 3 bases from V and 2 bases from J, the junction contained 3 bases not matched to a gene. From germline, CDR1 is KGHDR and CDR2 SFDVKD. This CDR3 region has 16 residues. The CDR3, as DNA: TGTGCCACCAGTGATCCCGGACAGGGGGCCACAGATACGCAGTATTAT. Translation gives CATSDPGQGATDTQYY.

For the CDR3, the DNA is TGTGCCATCCGAAAAAGAGCGGGGGCGGACACTGAAGCTTTCTTT. Encoded protein: CAIRKRAGADTEAFF. V gene TRBV6-5 combines with J gene TRBJ1-1; TRBD1 is a possible D gene (6 bases). The V and J ends lost 10 bases and 3 bases respectively, with 21 bases between them. The CDR3 loop spans 15 amino acids. Germline-derived CDR1 and CDR2 are MNHEY and SVGAGI.

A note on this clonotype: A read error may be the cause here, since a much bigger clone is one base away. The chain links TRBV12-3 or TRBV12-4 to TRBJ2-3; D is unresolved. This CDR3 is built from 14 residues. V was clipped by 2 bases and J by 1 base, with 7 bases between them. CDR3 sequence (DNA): TGTGCCAGCAGTTTAATTACCCGCACAGATACGCAGTATTTT. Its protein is CASSLITRTDTQYF.

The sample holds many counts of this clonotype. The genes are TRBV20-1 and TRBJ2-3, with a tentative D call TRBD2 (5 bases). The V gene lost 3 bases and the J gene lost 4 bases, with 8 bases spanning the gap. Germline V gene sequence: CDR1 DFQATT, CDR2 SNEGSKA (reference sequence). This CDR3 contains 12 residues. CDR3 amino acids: CSARDSPDTQYF. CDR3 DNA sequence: TGCAGTGCTAGGGACTCCCCAGATACGCAGTATTTT.

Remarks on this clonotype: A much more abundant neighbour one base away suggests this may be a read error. The CDR3 region has the DNA TGTGCCAGTAGTATCGCTAGGAGGGCTCTCAATGAGCAGTACTTC. It yields the protein CASSIARRALNEQYF. V and J are TRBV7-9 and TRBJ2-7, with D perhaps matching TRBD2 (6 bases). The CDR3 runs 15 residues. Germline CDR1 SEHNR, CDR2 FQNEAQ (reference sequence). V shed 9 bases and J shed 7 bases, with 25 bases lying between them.